Presented here are 13 T cell receptor beta chains from one specimen sequenced in a study of response to subunit inactivated influenza vaccine. TCRdb passed the RT-PCR reads through MiXCR, listing each CDR3 protein once. Of about 190,000 distinct CDR3 sequences listed, approximately 15% are singletons. The specimen was CD8+ T cells sorted from PBMCs, collected roughly 5 days after vaccination. These receptors originate from a man over 45 who received an inactivated influenza vaccine.

The rearrangement joins TRBV5-1 to TRBJ2-7, with unresolved D. This CDR3 comprises 13 residues. Germline values: CDR1 SGHRS, CDR2 YFSETQ. V was clipped by 0 bases and J by 3 bases, with 7 bases between them. Here the CDR3 DNA reads TGCGCCAGCAGCTTGGTCTCAGACTACGAGCAGTACTTC. Protein product: CASSLVSDYEQYF. Based on the CDR3 plus reference TRBV5-1 and TRBJ2-7, the full variable domain is KAGVTQTPRYLIKTRGQQVTLSCSPISGHRSVSWYQQTPGQGLQFLFEYFSETQRNKGNFPGRFSGRQFSNSRSEMNVSTLELGDSALYLCASSLVSDYEQYFGPGTRLTVT.

CDR3 amino acids: CASRSAGELFF. CDR3 nucleotides: TGCGCCAGCAGATCAGCCGGGGAGCTGTTTTTT. This chain connects TRBV5-1 to TRBJ2-2; D remains ambiguous. Germline V CDR1 and CDR2: SGHRS, YFSETQ. Trimming removed 5 bases from V and 6 bases from J, with 5 bases in between. The CDR3 loop spans 11 amino acids. Full variable domain (rest looked up from reference TRBV5-1 and TRBJ2-2): KAGVTQTPRYLIKTRGQQVTLSCSPISGHRSVSWYQQTPGQGLQFLFEYFSETQRNKGNFPGRFSGRQFSNSRSEMNVSTLELGDSALYLCASRSAGELFFGEGSRLTVL.

This clonotype has only a few counts. This rearrangement joins TRBV4-2 to TRBJ2-7; 7 bases match TRBD1. V was pared by 0 bases and J by 7 bases, with 9 bases of the junction left unmatched. CDR1 and CDR2 (germline): LGHNA, YNFKEQ. The CDR3 loop spans 15 amino acids. Written as DNA, the CDR3 is TGTGCCAGCAGCCAAGAGCAGGACACAGGGGAGGAGCAGTACTTC. Amino acid sequence: CASSQEQDTGEEQYF.

V usage is TRBV7-9 and J usage is TRBJ2-1, with 7 positions matching TRBD2. Germline trimming cut 0 bases from V and 7 bases from J; bases unmatched to any gene: 9. The CDR3 covers 16 residues. Germline values: CDR1 SEHNR, CDR2 FQNEAQ (reference sequence). CDR3 residues: CASSLAGGRMTNEQFF. In DNA, the CDR3 is TGTGCCAGCAGCTTAGCCGGGGGGAGGATGACAAATGAGCAGTTCTTC.

The table lists this clonotype with many counts. The genes are TRBV12-3 or TRBV12-4 and TRBJ2-3; TRBD2 matches at 11 bases. CDR3 length equals 16 residues. J lost 3 bases, V lost 8 bases, and 10 bases had no gene match. CDR3 protein: CASGHIAGGLTDTQYF. The CDR3 nucleotides are TGTGCCAGCGGCCATATAGCGGGGGGGCTAACAGATACGCAGTATTTT.

The table lists this clonotype with many counts. The chain couples TRBV6-5 to TRBJ2-5; D is possibly TRBD2 (6 bases). Per the germline V gene, CDR1 is MNHEY and CDR2 is SVGAGI. The CDR3 runs 14 residues. V was pared by 0 bases and J by 5 bases, with 10 bases between. CDR3 bases: TGTGCCAGCAGTTACTCGATCGGGACTGAGACCCAGTACTTC. Amino acids: CASSYSIGTETQYF.

The chain has TRBV2 and TRBJ2-7, with D tentatively TRBD1 (5 bases). Germline V gene lookup returns CDR1 SNHLY and CDR2 FYNNEI. Trimming removed 1 base from V and 4 bases from J, with 23 bases in between. This CDR3 is built from 18 residues. CDR3 protein: CASSEGIQGERFGYEQYF. The CDR3 region has the DNA TGTGCCAGCAGTGAAGGAATCCAGGGTGAAAGGTTTGGGTACGAGCAGTACTTC.

This chain connects TRBV13 to TRBJ2-7; perhaps D is TRBD1 or TRBD2 (6 bases each). CDR1 is PRHDT, CDR2 FYEKMQ, per germline (reference sequence). The CDR3 loop spans 15 amino acids. Deletions cut 7 bases from V and 7 bases from J, with 23 bases between. CDR3 protein: CASTPGAGPREEQYF. CDR3 DNA: TGTGCCAGCACCCCAGGGGCGGGACCGCGTGAGGAGCAGTACTTC. The full variable domain, its missing parts supplied by reference TRBV13 and TRBJ2-7, is AAGVIQSPRHLIKEKRETATLKCYPIPRHDTVYWYQQGPGQDPQFLISFYEKMQSDKGSIPDRFSAQQFSDYHSELNMSSLELGDSALYFCASTPGAGPREEQYFGPGTRLTVT.

This clonotype was seen only a few times. J is TRBJ2-1 and V is TRBV10-3, with TRBD1 identical over 10 bases. Germline assignment: CDR1 ENHRY and CDR2 SYGVKD. The CDR3 extends over 14 amino acids. After removal of 7 bases from V and 8 bases from J, the junction contained 8 bases not matched to a gene. This CDR3 is CAIMSGQGRDEQFF. The CDR3 coding sequence is TGTGCCATCATGTCGGGACAGGGGAGGGATGAGCAGTTCTTC.

This clonotype has a handful of counts. The chain couples TRBV6-5 to TRBJ1-2; perhaps TRBD1 as D (6 bases). CDR1 is MNHEY, CDR2 SVGAGI, per germline. The CDR3 runs 14 residues. V was cut by 2 bases and J by 4 bases, with 11 bases left in between. The CDR3 reads CASSYTGTPYGYTF. The CDR3, as DNA: TGTGCCAGCAGTTACACCGGGACACCCTATGGCTACACCTTC.

This rearrangement joins TRBV5-6 to TRBJ1-2; TRBD1 matches 8 bases. The CDR3 sequence is 14 residues long. The V gene end was trimmed by 2 bases and the J gene end by 4 bases; junction bases not matched to a gene: 4. Germline loops: CDR1 SGHDT, CDR2 YYEEEE. CDR3 in amino acids: CASSFRTGSYGYTF. The CDR3 coding sequence is TGTGCCAGCAGCTTTAGGACAGGGAGCTATGGCTACACCTTC.

This clonotype has ten or more counts. The rearrangement links TRBV14 to TRBJ1-2; D uncertain. V dropped 0 bases and J dropped 4 bases, with 6 bases sitting between them. The CDR3 runs to 13 residues. Germline CDR1 is SGHDN and CDR2 is FVKESK. The CDR3 reads CASSQESSYGYTF. The DNA for the CDR3 is TGTGCCAGCAGCCAAGAATCCAGCTATGGCTACACCTTC. The full variable domain, with the rest looked up from reference TRBV14 and TRBJ1-2, is EAGVTQFPSHSVIEKGQTVTLRCDPISGHDNLYWYRRVMGKEIKFLLHFVKESKQDESGMPNNRFLAERTGGTYSTLKVQPAELEDSGVYFCASSQESSYGYTFGSGTRLTVV.

The table lists this clonotype with a few counts. V and J are TRBV11-2 and TRBJ2-1, with no clear D. Trimming removed 1 base from V and 10 bases from J, with 23 bases in between. CDR1 SGHAT and CDR2 FQNNGV come from the germline V gene. The CDR3 is made up of 17 amino acids. As DNA, the CDR3 is TGTGCCAGCAGCTTAGGCACCGTGCTAGGCGGTTTGGGAGAGCAGTTCTTC. Translated, it gives CASSLGTVLGGLGEQFF.